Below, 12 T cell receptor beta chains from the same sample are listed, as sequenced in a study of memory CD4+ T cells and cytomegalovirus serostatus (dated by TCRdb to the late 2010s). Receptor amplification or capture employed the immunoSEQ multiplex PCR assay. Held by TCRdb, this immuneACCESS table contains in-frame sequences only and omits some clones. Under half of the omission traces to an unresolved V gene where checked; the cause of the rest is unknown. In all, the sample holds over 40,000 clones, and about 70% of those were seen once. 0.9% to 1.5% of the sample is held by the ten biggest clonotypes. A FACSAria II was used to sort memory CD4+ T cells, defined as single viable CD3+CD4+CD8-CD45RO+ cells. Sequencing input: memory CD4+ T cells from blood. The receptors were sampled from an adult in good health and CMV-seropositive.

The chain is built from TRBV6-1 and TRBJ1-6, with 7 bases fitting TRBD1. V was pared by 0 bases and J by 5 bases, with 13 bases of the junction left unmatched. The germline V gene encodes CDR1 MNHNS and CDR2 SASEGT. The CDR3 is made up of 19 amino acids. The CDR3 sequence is CASSEAGRGQNPHNSPLHF. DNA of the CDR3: TGTGCCAGCAGTGAAGCGGGCCGGGGACAGAATCCTCATAATTCACCCCTCCACTTT.

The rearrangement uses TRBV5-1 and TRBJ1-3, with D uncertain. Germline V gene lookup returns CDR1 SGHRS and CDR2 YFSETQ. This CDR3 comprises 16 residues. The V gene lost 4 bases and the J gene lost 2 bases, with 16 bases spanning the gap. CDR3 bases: TGCGCCAGCAGCCCCTTCGAGGCGGCCACTGGAAACACCATATATTTT. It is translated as CASSPFEAATGNTIYF.

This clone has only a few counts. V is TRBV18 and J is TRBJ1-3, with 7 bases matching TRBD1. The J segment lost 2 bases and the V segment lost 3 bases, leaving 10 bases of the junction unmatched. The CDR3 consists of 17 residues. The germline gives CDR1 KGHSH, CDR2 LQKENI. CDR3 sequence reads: CASSPRQGAETGNTIYF. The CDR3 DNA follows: TGTGCCAGCTCACCGAGACAGGGCGCCGAAACTGGAAACACCATATATTTT.

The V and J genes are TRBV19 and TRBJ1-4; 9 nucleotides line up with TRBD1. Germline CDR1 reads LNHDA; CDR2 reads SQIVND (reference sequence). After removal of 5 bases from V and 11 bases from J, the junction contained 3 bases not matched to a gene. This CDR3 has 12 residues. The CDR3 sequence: CASSATGGKLFF. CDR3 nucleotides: TGTGCCAGTAGTGCGACAGGGGGGAAACTGTTTTTT.

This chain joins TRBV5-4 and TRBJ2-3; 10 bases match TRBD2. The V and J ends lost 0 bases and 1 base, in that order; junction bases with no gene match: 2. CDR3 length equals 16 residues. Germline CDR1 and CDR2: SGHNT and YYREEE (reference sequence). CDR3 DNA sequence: TGTGCCAGCAGCTTGGGGCTAGCGGGGGGCACAGATACGCAGTATTTT. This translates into CASSLGLAGGTDTQYF.

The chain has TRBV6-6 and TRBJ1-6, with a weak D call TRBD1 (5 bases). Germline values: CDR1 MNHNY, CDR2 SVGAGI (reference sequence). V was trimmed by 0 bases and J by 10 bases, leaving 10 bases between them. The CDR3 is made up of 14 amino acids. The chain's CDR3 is CASSYSQGNSPLHF. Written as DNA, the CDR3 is TGTGCCAGCAGTTACTCGCAGGGAAACTCACCCCTCCACTTT.

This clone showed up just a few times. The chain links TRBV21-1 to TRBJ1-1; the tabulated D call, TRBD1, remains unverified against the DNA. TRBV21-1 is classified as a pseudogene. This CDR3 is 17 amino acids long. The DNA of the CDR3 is TGTGCCAGCAGCAAAGCAGGGTCAGGGATAATGAACACTGAAGCTTTCTTT. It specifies CASSKAGSGIMNTEAFF.

CDR3 nucleotide sequence: TGTGCCAGCAGTTACTCACAAAATAGCAATCAGCCCCAGCATTTT. Translating it yields CASSYSQNSNQPQHF. The chain couples TRBV6-6 to TRBJ1-5; no reliable D call. Trimming left V 0 bases short and J 0 bases short, with 6 bases between. The CDR3 is 15 amino acids. Germline CDR1 reads MNHNY; CDR2 reads SVGAGI (reference sequence).

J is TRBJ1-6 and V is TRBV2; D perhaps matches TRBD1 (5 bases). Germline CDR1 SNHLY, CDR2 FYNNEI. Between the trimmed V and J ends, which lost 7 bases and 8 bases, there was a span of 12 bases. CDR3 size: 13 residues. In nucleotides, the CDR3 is TGTGCCAGCATGGGGGGTGGCGATTCACCCCTCCACTTT. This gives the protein CASMGGGDSPLHF.

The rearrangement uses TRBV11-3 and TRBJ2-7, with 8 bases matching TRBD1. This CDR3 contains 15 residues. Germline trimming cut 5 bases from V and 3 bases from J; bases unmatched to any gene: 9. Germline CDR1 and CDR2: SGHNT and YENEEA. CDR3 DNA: TGTGCCAGCAGCCTCGGGACAGGCGGGTTCTACGAGCAGTACTTC. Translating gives CASSLGTGGFYEQYF.

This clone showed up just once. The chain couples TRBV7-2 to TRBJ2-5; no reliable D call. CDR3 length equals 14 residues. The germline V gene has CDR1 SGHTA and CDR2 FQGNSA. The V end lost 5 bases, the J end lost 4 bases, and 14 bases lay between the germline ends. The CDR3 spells CASSPDLVTETQYF. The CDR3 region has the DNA TGTGCCAGCAGCCCTGACCTGGTTACAGAGACCCAGTACTTC.

In nucleotides, the CDR3 is TGTGCCACCTCGCGGGGGGGCACAGATACGCAGTATTTT. Its translation is CATSRGGTDTQYF. This chain uses TRBV6-5 with TRBJ2-3; 8 nucleotides agree with TRBD2. CDR1 and CDR2 (germline): MNHEY, SVGAGI. Trimming cost V 10 bases and J 1 base; bases outside gene matches: 4. The length of the CDR3 is 13 residues.